One T cell receptor (beta chain) is described in this entry. Its antigen is unidentified. CDR1 is SGHTA and CDR2 is FQGNSA in the germline V gene. This CDR3 comprises 16 residues. Unmatched junction bases numbered 9, after V lost 0 bases and J lost 4 bases. Profiling relied on immunoSEQ multiplex PCR, and the TCRdb table lists in-frame clones only, not all of them. Of about 97,000 clones listed, around 91% were seen once; the top ten hold approximately 0.18%. These data originate in a study of graft-versus-host responses after intestinal transplantation. The V and J genes are TRBV7-2 and TRBJ2-7; 7 positions match TRBD1. The sample was unstimulated CD4+ T cells sorted from spleen or lymph node cells, taken before transplant. The receptor was derived from a human donor who was the organ donor for an intestinal transplant. The CDR3 here is CASSLASTGTAYEQYF. The CDR3 DNA is TGTGCCAGCAGCTTAGCCTCCACCGGGACAGCATACGAGCAGTACTTC. The variable domain in full, completed from reference TRBV7-2 and TRBJ2-7, reads GAGVSQSPSNKVTEKGKDVELRCDPISGHTALYWYRQSLGQGLEFLIYFQGNSAPDKSGLPSDRFSAERTGGSVSTLTIQRTQQEDSAVYLCASSLASTGTAYEQYFGPGTRLTVT.